This TCR beta chain came from a study of T-cell memory formation after mild COVID-19. Notes on the study in general: Clones contracting over day 15 to 85 were CD4/CD8 balanced, with later expanders leaning CD4+. In pre-infection memory, a portion of responding clones appeared, which suggested that cross-reactive memory joined.

Using its own MiXCR run on the 5' RACE reads, TCRdb lists one record per CDR3 protein. The sample lists a few hundred thousand distinct CDR3 sequences; about 17% were seen once. Germline V gene lookup returns CDR1 LGHDT and CDR2 YNNKEL (reference sequence). The CDR3 runs to 16 residues. With V trimmed by 1 base and J by 2 bases, 4 bases remained unmatched. In this sample, this clonotype turned up a few times. Its antigen is unidentified. The receptor was derived from a man younger than 35 who had mild COVID-19 (a few samples of this study predate the infection). Cell type and time point are not known. The sequencing input was PBMCs or a T cell subset sorted from them (not recorded which). The chain has TRBV3-1 and TRBJ2-3, with 9 bases matching TRBD2. CDR3 nucleotide sequence: TGTGCCAGCAGCCAAGCGGCTAGCGGGGACACAGATACGCAGTATTTT. As protein: CASSQAASGDTDTQYF.